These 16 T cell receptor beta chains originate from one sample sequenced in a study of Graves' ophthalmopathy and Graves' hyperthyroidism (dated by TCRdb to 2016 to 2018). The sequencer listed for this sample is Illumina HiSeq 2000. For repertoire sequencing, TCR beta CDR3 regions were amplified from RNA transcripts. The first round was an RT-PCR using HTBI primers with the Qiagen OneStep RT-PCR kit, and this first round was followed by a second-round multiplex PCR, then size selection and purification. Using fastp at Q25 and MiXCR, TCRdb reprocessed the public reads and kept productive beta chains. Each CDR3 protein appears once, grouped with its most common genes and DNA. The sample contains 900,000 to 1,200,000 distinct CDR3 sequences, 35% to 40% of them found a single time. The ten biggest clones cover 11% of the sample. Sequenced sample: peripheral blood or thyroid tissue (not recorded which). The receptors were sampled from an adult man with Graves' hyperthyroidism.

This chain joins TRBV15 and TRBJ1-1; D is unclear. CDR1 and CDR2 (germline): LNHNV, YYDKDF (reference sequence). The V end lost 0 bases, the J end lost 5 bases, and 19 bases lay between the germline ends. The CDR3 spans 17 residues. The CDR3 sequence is CATSRDLSQVSWTEAFF. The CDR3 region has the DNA TGTGCCACCAGCAGAGATCTTTCCCAGGTATCTTGGACTGAAGCTTTCTTT.

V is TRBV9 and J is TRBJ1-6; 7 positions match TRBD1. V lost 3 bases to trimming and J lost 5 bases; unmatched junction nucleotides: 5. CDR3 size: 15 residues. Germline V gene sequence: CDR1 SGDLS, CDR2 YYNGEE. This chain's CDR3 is CASSAGTVNNSPLHF. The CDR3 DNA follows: TGTGCCAGCAGCGCCGGGACAGTAAATAATTCACCCCTCCACTTT. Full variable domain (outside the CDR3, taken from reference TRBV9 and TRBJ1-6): DSGVTQTPKHLITATGQRVTLRCSPRSGDLSVYWYQQSLDQGLQFLIQYYNGEERAKGNILERFSAQQFPDLHSELNLSSLELGDSALYFCASSAGTVNNSPLHFGNGTRLTVT.

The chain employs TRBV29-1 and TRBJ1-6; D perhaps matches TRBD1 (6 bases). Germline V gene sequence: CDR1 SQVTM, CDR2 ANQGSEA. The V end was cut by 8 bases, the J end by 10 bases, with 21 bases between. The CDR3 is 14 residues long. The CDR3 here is CSSPRAGGASPLHF. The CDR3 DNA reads TGCAGCAGCCCTCGGGCCGGGGGCGCCTCACCCCTCCACTTT.

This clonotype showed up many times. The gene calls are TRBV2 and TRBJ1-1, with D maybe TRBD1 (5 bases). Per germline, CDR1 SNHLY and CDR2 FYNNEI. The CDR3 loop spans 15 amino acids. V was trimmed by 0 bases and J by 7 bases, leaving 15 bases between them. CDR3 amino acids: CASSEAGPGTVEAFF. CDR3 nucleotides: TGTGCCAGCAGTGAAGCGGGACCCGGGACGGTTGAAGCTTTCTTT.

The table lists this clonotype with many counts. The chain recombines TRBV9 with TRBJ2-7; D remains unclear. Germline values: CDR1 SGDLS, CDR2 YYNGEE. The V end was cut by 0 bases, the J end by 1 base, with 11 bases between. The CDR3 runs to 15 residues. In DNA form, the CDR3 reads TGTGCCAGCAGCGTAGCTGTCAGCTCATCCTACGAGCAGTACTTC. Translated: CASSVAVSSSYEQYF.

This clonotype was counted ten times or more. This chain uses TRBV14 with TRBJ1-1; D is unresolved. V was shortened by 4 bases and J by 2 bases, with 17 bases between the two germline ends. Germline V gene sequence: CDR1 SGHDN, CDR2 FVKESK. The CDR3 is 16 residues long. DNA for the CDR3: TGTGCCAGCAGCCTTCGTGGAGGGCGGACCAACACTGAAGCTTTCTTT. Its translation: CASSLRGGRTNTEAFF.

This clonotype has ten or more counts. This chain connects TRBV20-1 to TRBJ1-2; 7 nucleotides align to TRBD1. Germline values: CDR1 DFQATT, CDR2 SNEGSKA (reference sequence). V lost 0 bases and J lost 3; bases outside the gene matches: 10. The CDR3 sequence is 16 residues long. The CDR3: CSARDSDRAPHYGYTF. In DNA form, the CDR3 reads TGCAGTGCTAGAGATAGCGACAGGGCTCCCCACTATGGCTACACCTTC.

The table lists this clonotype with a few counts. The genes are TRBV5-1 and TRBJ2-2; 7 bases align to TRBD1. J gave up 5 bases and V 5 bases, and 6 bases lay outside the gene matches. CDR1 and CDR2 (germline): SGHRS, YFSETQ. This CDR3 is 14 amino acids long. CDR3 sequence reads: CASSRGQETGELFF. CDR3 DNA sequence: TGCGCCAGCAGTAGGGGGCAGGAAACCGGGGAGCTGTTTTTT.

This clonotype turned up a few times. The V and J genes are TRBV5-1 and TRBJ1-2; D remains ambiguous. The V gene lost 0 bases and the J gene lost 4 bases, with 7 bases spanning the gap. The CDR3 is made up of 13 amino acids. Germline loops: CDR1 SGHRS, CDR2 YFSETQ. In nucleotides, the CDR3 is TGCGCCAGCAGCTTGGAGGACGGCTATGGCTACACCTTC. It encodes CASSLEDGYGYTF.

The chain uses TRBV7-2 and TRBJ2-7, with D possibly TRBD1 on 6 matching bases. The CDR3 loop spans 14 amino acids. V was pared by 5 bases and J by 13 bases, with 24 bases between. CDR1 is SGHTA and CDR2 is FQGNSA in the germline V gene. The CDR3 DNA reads TGTGCCAGCAGCCGTCGGACAGTCTCGGGGAGTTCCTACTTC. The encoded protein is CASSRRTVSGSSYF.

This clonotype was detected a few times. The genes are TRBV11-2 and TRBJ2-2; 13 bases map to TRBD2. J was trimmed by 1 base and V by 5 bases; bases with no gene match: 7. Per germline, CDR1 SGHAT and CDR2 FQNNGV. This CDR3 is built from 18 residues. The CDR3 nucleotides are TGTGCCAGCAGCAATCCGGGACTAGCGGGAATGAACACCGGGGAGCTGTTTTTT. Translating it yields CASSNPGLAGMNTGELFF.

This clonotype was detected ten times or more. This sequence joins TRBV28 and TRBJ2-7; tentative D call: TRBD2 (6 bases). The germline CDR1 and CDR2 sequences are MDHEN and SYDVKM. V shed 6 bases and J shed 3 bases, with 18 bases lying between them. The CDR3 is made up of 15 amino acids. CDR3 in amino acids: CASRPGTHIGYEQYF. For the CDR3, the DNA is TGTGCCAGCAGGCCTGGGACTCACATCGGCTACGAGCAGTACTTC.

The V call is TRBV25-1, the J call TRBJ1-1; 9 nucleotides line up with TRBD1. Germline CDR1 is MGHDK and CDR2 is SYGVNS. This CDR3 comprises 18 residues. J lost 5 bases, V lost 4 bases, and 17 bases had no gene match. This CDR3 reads CASSGGARDRDGRTEAFF. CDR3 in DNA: TGTGCCAGCAGTGGCGGCGCAAGGGACAGGGACGGGCGGACTGAAGCTTTCTTT.

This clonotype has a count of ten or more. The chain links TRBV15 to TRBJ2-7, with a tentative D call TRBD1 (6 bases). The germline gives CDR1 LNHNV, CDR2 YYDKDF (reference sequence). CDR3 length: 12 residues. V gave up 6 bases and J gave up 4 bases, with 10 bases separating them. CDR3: CATSPGVYEQYF. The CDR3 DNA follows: TGTGCCACCAGTCCAGGGGTTTACGAGCAGTACTTC.

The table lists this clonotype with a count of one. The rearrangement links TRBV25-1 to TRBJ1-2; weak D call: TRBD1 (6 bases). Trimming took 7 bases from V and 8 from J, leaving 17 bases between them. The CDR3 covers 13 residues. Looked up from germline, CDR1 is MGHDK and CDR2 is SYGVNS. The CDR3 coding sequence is TGTGCCAGCAAAGGACAACAGGGTGGAGGCTACACCTTC. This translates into CASKGQQGGGYTF.

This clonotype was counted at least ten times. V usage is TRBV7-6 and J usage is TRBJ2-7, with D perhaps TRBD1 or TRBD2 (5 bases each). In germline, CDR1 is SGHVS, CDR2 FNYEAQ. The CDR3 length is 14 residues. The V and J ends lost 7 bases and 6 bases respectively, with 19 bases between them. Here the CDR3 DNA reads TGTGCCAGCAAAGGGGAGCGAAACCCTTCCGAGCAGTACTTC. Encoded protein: CASKGERNPSEQYF.